This T cell receptor (beta chain) was captured by sequencing in a study of neoadjuvant anti-PD-1 for oral cavity cancer. Whole-study context: Most patients had three to four biweekly doses of 3 mg/kg nivolumab before resection.

Generated by immunoSEQ multiplex PCR, the TCRdb table keeps only in-frame clones and is missing some. Of around 14,000 clones detected, around two thirds appear once; the ten largest clones hold roughly 2.1%. Patients had newly diagnosed, untreated stage II-IVA oral cavity squamous cell carcinoma. The study, taken as a whole, reports: Higher pretreatment Treg/Th17 ratios tracked higher pretreatment blood clonality. PBMC Gini-index clonality exceeded responders' in non-responders post-nivolumab.

There are 13 residues in the CDR3. CDR1 MNHEY and CDR2 SVGAGI come from the germline V gene. Trimming removed 2 bases at V and 3 bases at J, with 8 bases between. Note on this clone: Its specificity is unknown.

Sequenced here: PBMCs, sampled before nivolumab (anti-PD-1) treatment. V usage is TRBV6-5 and J usage is TRBJ2-7, with D perhaps assigned TRBD1 or TRBD2 (5 bases each). The source is a person aged 35-79 years with oral cavity squamous cell carcinoma. This chain's CDR3 is CASSYGGNYEQYF. The CDR3 region has the DNA TGTGCCAGCAGTTACGGGGGAAACTACGAGCAGTACTTC.